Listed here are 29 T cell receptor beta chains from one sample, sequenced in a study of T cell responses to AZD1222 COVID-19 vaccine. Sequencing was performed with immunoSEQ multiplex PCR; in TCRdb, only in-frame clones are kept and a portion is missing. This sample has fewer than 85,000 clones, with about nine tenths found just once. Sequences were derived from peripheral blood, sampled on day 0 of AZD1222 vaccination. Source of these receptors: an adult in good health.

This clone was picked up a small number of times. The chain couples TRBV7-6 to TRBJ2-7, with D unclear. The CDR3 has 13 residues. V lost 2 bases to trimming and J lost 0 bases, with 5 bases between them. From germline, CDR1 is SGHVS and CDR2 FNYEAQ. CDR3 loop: CASSLPGSYEQYF. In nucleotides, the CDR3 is TGTGCCAGCAGCTTACCCGGCTCCTACGAGCAGTACTTC.

The CDR3 sequence: CASSSDRGAEQYF. As DNA, the CDR3 is TGTGCCAGCAGCTCGGACAGGGGGGCCGAGCAGTACTTC. The V gene is TRBV7-3, the J gene TRBJ2-7; TRBD1 matches at 10 bases. The CDR3 is 13 amino acids. The germline gives CDR1 SGHTA, CDR2 FQGTGA. The J segment lost 6 bases and the V segment lost 4 bases, leaving 3 bases of the junction unmatched.

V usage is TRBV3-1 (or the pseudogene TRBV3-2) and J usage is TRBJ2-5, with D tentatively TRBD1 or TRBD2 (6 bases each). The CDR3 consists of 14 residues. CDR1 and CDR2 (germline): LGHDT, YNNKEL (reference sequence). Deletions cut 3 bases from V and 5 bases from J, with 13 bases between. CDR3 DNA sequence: TGTGCCAGCAGCCATGTAGGGGGGATGGAGACCCAGTACTTC. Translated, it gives CASSHVGGMETQYF.

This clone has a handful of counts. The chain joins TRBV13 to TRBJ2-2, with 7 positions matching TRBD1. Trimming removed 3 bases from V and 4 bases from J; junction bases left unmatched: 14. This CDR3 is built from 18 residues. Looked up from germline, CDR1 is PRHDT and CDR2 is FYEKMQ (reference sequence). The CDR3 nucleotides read TGTGCCAGCAGCTTCCAAGACAGGGACCCTGGGAGCACCGGGGAGCTGTTTTTT. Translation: CASSFQDRDPGSTGELFF.

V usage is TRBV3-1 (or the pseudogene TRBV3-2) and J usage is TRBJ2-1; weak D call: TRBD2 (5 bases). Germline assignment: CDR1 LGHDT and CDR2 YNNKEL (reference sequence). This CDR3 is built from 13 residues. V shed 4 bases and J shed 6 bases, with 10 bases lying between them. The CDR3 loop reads CASSLALGNEQFF. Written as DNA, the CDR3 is TGTGCCAGCAGCCTCGCACTAGGCAATGAGCAGTTCTTC.

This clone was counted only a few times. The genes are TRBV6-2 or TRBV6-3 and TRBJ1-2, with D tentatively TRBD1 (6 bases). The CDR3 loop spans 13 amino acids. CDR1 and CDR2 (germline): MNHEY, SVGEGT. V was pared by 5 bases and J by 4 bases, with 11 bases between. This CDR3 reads CASSITGSYGYTF. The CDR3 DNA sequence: TGTGCCAGCAGTATTACAGGGTCCTATGGCTACACCTTC.

The DNA for the CDR3 is TGTGCCAGCAGCTCCGTCCGGGGAGGCAATCAGCCCCAGCATTTT. It specifies CASSSVRGGNQPQHF. The chain carries TRBV28 and TRBJ1-5; D is undetermined. This CDR3 is 15 amino acids long. V was pared by 6 bases and J by 2 bases, with 14 bases between. CDR1 is MDHEN and CDR2 is SYDVKM in the germline V gene.

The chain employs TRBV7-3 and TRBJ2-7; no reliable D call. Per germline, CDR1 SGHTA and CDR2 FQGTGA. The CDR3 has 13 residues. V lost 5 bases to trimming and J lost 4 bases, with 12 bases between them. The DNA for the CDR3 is TGTGCCAGCAGCACCCAATGGGGATACGAGCAGTACTTC. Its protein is CASSTQWGYEQYF. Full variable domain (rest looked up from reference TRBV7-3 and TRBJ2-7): GAGVSQTPSNKVTEKGKYVELRCDPISGHTALYWYRQSLGQGPEFLIYFQGTGAADDSGLPNDRFFAVRPEGSVSTLKIQRTERGDSAVYLCASSTQWGYEQYFGPGTRLTVT.

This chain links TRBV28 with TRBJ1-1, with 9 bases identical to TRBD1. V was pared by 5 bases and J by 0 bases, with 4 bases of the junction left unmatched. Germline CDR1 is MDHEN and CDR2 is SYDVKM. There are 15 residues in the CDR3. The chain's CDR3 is CASSRDRAMNTEAFF. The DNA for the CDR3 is TGTGCCAGCAGTCGGGACAGGGCCATGAACACTGAAGCTTTCTTT. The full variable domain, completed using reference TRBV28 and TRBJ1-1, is DVKVTQSSRYLVKRTGEKVFLECVQDMDHENMFWYRQDPGLGLRLIYFSYDVKMKEKGDIPEGYSVSREKKERFSLILESASTNQTSMYLCASSRDRAMNTEAFFGQGTRLTVV.

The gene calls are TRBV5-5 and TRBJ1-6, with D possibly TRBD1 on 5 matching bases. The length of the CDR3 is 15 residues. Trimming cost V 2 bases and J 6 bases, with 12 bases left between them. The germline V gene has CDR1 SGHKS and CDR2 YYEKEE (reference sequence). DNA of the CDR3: TGTGCCAGCAGCTTTTTAGGGGCCAGTAATTCACCCCTCCACTTT. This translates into CASSFLGASNSPLHF.

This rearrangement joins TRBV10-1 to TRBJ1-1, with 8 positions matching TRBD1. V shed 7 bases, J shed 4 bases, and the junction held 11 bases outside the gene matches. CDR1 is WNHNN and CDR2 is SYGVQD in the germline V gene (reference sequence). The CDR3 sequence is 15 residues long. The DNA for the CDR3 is TGCGCCAGCAAGCAGGACAGGGATTTTCGCACTGAAGCTTTCTTT. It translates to CASKQDRDFRTEAFF.

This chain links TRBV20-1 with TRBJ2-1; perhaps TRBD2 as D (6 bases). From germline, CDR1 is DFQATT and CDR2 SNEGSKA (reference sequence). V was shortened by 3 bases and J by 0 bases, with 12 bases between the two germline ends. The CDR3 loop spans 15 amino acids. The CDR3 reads CSASDGGSSYNEQFF. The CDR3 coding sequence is TGCAGTGCTAGTGACGGGGGTAGCTCCTACAATGAGCAGTTCTTC.

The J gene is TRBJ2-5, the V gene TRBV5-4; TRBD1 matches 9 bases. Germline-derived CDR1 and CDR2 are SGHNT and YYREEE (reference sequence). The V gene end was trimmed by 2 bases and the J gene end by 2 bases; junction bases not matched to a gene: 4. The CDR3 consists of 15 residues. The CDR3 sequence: CASSFKQGAQETQYF. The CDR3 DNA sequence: TGTGCCAGCAGCTTTAAACAGGGGGCTCAAGAGACCCAGTACTTC. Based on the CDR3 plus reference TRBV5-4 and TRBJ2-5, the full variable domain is ETGVTQSPTHLIKTRGQQVTLRCSSQSGHNTVSWYQQALGQGPQFIFQYYREEENGRGNFPPRFSGLQFPNYSSELNVNALELDDSALYLCASSFKQGAQETQYFGPGTRLLVL.

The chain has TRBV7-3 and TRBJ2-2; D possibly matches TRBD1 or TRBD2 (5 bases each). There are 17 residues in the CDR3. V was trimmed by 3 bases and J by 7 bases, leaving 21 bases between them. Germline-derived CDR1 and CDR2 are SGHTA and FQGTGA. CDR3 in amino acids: CASSFTVTPGRIGELFF. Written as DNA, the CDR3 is TGTGCCAGCAGCTTCACGGTTACGCCAGGGAGAATCGGGGAGCTGTTTTTT. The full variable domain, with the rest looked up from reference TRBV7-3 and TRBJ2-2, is GAGVSQTPSNKVTEKGKYVELRCDPISGHTALYWYRQSLGQGPEFLIYFQGTGAADDSGLPNDRFFAVRPEGSVSTLKIQRTERGDSAVYLCASSFTVTPGRIGELFFGEGSRLTVL.

CDR3 DNA: TGTGCCAGCATGCGGTCACAGAACAATCAGCCCCAGCATTTT. Protein sequence: CASMRSQNNQPQHF. The rearrangement joins TRBV2 to TRBJ1-5, with D hard to call. The CDR3 extends over 14 amino acids. Germline CDR1 SNHLY, CDR2 FYNNEI. V lost 7 bases to trimming and J lost 3 bases, with 13 bases between them.

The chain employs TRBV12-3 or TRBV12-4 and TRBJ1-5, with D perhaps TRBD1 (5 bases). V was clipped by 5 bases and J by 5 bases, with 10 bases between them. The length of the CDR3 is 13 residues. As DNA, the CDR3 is TGTGCCAGCAGTGAACAGGTAGATCAGCCCCAGCATTTT. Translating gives CASSEQVDQPQHF.

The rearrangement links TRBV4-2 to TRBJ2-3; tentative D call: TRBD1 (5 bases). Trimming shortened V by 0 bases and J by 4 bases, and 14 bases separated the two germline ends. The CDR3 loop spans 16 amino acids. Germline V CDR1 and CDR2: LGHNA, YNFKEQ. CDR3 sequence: CASSQDRAGLADTQYF. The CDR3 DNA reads TGTGCCAGCAGCCAAGATAGGGCAGGGTTAGCAGATACGCAGTATTTT.

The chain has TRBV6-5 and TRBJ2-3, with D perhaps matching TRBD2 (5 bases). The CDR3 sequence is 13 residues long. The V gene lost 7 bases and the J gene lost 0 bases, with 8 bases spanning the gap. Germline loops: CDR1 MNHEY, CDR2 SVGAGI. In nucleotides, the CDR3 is TGTGCCAGCACGCGGACTAGCACAGATACGCAGTATTTT. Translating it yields CASTRTSTDTQYF.

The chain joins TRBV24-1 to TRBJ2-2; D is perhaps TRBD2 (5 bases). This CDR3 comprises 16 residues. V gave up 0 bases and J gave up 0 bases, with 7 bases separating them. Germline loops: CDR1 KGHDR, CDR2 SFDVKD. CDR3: CATSDLGLANTGELFF. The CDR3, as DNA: TGTGCCACCAGTGATTTGGGACTCGCGAACACCGGGGAGCTGTTTTTT.

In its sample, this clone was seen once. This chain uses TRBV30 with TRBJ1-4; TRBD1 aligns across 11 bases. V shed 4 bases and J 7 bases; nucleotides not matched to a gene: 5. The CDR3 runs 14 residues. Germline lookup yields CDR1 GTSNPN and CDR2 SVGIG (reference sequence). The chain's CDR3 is CAWKGTGGLEKLFF. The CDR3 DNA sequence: TGTGCCTGGAAGGGGACAGGGGGGCTTGAAAAACTGTTTTTT.

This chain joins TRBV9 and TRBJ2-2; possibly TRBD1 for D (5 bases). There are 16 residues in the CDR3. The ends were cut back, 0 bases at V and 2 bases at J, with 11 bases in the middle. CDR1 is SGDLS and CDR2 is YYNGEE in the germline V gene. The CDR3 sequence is CASSVGTRVNTGELFF. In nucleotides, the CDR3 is TGTGCCAGCAGCGTAGGTACCAGGGTTAACACCGGGGAGCTGTTTTTT.

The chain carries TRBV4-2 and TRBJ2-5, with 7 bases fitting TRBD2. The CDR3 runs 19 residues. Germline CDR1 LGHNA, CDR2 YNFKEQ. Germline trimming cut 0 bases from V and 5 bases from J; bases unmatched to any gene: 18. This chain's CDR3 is CASSQDTGGQSTSSETQYF. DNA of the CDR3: TGTGCCAGCAGCCAAGATACGGGGGGTCAGAGTACAAGTTCGGAGACCCAGTACTTC.

CDR3 sequence reads: CASIEGGGLTDTQYF. CDR3 sequence (DNA): TGTGCCAGCATCGAAGGGGGGGGTCTCACAGATACGCAGTATTTT. The rearrangement joins TRBV6-5 to TRBJ2-3; a weak D match, TRBD2 (7 bases). The V and J ends lost 7 bases and 2 bases respectively, with 16 bases between them. This CDR3 contains 15 residues. CDR1 and CDR2 (germline): MNHEY, SVGAGI.

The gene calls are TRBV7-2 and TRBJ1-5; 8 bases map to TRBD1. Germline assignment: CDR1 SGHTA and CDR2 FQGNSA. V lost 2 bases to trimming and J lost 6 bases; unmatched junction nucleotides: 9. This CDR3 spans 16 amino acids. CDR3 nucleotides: TGTGCCAGCAGCTTAATGGCCAGGGGGCTCGGTCAGCCCCAGCATTTT. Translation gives CASSLMARGLGQPQHF.

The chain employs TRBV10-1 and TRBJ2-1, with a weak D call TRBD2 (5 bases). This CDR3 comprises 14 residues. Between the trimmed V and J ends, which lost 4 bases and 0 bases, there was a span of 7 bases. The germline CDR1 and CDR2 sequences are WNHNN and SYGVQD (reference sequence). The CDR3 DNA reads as TGCGCCAGCAGTGCTAGCTACTCCTACAATGAGCAGTTCTTC. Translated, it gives CASSASYSYNEQFF.

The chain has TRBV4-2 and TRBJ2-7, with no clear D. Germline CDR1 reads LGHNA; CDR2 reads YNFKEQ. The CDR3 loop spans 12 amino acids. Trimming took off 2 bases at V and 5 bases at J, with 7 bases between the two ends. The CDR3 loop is CASSQWRDEQYF. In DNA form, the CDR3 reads TGTGCCAGCAGCCAATGGCGTGACGAGCAGTACTTC.

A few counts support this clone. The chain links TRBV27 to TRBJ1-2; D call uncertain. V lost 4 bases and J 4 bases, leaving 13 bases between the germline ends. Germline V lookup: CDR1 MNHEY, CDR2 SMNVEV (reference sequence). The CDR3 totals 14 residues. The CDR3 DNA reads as TGTGCCAGCAGTTCAGCCAGCCTGGGCTATGGCTACACCTTC. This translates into CASSSASLGYGYTF.

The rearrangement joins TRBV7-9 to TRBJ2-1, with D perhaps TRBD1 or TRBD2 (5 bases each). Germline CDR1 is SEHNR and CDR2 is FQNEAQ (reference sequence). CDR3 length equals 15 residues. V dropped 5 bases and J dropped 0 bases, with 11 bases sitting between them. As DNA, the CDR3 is TGTGCCAGCAGCCGCCGGGGCCTCTCCTACAATGAGCAGTTCTTC. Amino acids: CASSRRGLSYNEQFF.

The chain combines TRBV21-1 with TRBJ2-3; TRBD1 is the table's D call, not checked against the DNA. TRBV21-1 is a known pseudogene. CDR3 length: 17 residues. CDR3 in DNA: TGTGCCAGCAGCACTGATTACAGGGTCTCTAGCACAGATACGCAGTATTTT. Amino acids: CASSTDYRVSSTDTQYF.